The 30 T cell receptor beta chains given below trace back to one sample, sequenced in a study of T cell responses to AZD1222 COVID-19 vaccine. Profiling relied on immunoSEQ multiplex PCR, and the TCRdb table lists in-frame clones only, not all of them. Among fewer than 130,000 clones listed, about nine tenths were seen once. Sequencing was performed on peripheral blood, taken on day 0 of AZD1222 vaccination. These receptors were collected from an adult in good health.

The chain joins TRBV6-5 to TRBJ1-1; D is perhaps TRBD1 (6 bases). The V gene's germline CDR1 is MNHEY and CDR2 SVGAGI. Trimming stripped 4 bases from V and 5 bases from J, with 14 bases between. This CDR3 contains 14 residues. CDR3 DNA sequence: TGTGCCAGCAGTTCACCGGGAGGGGGGACTGAAGCTTTCTTT. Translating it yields CASSSPGGGTEAFF.

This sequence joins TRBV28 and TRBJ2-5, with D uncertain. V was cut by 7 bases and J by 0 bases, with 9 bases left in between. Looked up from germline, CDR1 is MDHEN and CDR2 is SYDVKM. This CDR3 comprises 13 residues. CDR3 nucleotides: TGTGCCAGCACTCCTTGGTACCAAGAGACCCAGTACTTC. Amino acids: CASTPWYQETQYF.

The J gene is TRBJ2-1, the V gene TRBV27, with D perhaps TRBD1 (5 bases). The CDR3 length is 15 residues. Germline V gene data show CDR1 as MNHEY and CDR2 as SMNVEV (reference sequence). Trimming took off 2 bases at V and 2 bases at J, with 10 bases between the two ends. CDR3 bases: TGTGCCAGCAGTTTAAGGGGTGGCCCCTACAATGAGCAGTTCTTC. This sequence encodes CASSLRGGPYNEQFF.

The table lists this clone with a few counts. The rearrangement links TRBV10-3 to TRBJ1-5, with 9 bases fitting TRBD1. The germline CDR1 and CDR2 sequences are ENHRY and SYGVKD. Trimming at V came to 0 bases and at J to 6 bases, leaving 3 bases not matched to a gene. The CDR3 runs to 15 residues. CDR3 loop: CAISESGTGSQPQHF. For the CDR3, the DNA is TGTGCCATCAGTGAGTCGGGGACAGGGTCTCAGCCCCAGCATTTT.

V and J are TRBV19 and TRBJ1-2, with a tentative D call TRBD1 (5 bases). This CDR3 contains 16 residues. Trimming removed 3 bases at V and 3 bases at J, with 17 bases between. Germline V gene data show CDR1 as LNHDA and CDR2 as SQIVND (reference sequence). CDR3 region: CASSMPGRGRHYGYTF. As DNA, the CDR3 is TGTGCCAGTAGTATGCCAGGGAGAGGAAGGCACTATGGCTACACCTTC. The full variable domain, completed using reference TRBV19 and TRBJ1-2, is DGGITQSPKYLFRKEGQNVTLSCEQNLNHDAMYWYRQDPGQGLRLIYYSQIVNDFQKGDIAEGYSVSREKKESFPLTVTSAQKNPTAFYLCASSMPGRGRHYGYTFGSGTRLTVV.

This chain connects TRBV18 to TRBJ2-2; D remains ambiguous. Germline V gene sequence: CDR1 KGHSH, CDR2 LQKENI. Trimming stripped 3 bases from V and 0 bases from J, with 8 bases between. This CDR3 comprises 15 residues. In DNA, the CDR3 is TGTGCCAGCTCACCGCGTCAAGCGAACACCGGGGAGCTGTTTTTT. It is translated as CASSPRQANTGELFF.

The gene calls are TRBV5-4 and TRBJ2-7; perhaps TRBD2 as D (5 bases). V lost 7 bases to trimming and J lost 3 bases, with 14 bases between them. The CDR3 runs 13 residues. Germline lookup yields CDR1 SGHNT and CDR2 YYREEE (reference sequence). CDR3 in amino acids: CASRPAEVYEQYF. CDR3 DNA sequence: TGTGCCAGCCGCCCAGCGGAAGTCTACGAGCAGTACTTC.

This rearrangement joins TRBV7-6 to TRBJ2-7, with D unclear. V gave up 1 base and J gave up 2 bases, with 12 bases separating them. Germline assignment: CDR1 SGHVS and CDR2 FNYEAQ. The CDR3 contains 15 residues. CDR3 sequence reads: CASSLDSGLTYEQYF. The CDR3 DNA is TGTGCCAGCAGCTTAGACTCCGGGCTTACCTACGAGCAGTACTTC.

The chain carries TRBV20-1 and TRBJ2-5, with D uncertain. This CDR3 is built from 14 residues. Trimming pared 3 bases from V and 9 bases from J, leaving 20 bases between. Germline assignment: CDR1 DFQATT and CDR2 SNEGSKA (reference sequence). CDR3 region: CSASSSRRWYPQYF. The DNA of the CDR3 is TGCAGTGCTAGTAGTTCTCGCCGGTGGTACCCCCAGTACTTC.

The CDR3 protein is CASSRTFVEQYF. CDR3 bases: TGTGCCAGCAGCCGCACCTTTGTCGAGCAGTACTTC. The rearrangement links TRBV3-1 (or the pseudogene TRBV3-2) to TRBJ2-7; D is unclear. Germline V gene sequence: CDR1 LGHDT, CDR2 YNNKEL (reference sequence). This CDR3 contains 12 residues. V was clipped by 4 bases and J by 6 bases, with 10 bases between them.

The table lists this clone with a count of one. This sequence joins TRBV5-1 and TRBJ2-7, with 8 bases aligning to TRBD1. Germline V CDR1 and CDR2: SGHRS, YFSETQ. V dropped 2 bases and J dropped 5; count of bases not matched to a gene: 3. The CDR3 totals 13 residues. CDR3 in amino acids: CASSFQGANEQYF. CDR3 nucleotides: TGCGCCAGCAGCTTCCAGGGGGCAAACGAGCAGTACTTC.

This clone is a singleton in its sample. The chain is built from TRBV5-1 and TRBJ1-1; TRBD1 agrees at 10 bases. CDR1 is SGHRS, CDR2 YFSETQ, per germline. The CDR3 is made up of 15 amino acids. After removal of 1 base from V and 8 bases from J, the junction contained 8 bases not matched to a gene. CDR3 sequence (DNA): TGCGCCAGCAGCTTGACCCGAGGGGACAGGGGAGAAGCTTTCTTT. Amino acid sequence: CASSLTRGDRGEAFF.

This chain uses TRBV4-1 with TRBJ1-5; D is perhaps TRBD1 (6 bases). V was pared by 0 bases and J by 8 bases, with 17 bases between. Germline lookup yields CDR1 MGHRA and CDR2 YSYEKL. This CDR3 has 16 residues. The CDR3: CASSQEVTKGEKPQHF. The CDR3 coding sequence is TGCGCCAGCAGCCAAGAGGTTACAAAGGGGGAAAAGCCCCAGCATTTT.

The CDR3 nucleotides are TGTGCCAGCAGCAACGACAGGGTTGGGACTGAAGCTTTCTTT. Residues: CASSNDRVGTEAFF. V usage is TRBV7-8 and J usage is TRBJ1-1; TRBD1 aligns across 7 bases. V was clipped by 5 bases and J by 5 bases; unmatched bases: 8. The germline V gene encodes CDR1 SGHVS and CDR2 FQNEAQ. CDR3 length: 14 amino acids. Full variable domain (missing parts from reference TRBV7-8 and TRBJ1-1): GAGVSQSPRYKVAKRGQDVALRCDPISGHVSLFWYQQALGQGPEFLTYFQNEAQLDKSGLPSDRFFAERPEGSVSTLKIQRTQQEDSAVYLCASSNDRVGTEAFFGQGTRLTVV.

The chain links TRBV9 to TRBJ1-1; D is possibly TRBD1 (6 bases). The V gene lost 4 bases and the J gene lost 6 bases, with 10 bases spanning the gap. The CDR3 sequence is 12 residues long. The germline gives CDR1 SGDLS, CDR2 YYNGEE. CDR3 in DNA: TGTGCCAGCAGCCAGACAGGTCCTGAAGCTTTCTTT. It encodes CASSQTGPEAFF.

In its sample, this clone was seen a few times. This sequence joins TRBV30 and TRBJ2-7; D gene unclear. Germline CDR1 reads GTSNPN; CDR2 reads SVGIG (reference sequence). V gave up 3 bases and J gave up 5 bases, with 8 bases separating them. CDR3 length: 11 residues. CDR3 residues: CAWRTANEQYF. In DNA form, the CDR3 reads TGTGCCTGGAGGACTGCCAACGAGCAGTACTTC.

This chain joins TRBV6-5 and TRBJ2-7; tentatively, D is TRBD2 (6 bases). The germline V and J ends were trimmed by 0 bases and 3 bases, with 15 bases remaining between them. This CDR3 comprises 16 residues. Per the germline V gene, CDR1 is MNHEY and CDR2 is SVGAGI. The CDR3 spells CASSYSYVSGVYEQYF. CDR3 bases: TGTGCCAGCAGTTACTCCTATGTTAGCGGTGTCTACGAGCAGTACTTC.

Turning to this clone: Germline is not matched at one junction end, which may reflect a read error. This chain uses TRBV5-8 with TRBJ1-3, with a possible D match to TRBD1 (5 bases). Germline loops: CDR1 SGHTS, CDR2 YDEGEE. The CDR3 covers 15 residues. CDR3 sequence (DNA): TGTGCCAGCAGCGCTGCTACGGACATTGGAGACACCATATATTTT. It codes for CASSAATDIGDTIYF. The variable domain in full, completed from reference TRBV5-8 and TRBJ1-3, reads EAGVTQSPTHLIKTRGQQATLRCSPISGHTSVYWYQQALGLGLQFLLWYDEGEERNRGNFPPRFSGRQFPNYSSELNVNALELEDSALYLCASSAATDIGDTIYFGEGSWLTVV.

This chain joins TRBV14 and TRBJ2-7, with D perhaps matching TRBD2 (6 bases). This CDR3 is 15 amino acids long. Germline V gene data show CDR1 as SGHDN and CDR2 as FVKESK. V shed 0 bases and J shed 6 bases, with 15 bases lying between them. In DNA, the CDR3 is TGTGCCAGCAGCCAAGATTCGGCGGGGTCCCGCGAGCAGTACTTC. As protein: CASSQDSAGSREQYF. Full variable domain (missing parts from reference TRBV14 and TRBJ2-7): EAGVTQFPSHSVIEKGQTVTLRCDPISGHDNLYWYRRVMGKEIKFLLHFVKESKQDESGMPNNRFLAERTGGTYSTLKVQPAELEDSGVYFCASSQDSAGSREQYFGPGTRLTVT.

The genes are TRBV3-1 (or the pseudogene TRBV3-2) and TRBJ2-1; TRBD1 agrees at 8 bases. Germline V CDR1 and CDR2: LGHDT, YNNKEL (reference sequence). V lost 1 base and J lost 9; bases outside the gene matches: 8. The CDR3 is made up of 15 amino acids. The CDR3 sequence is CASSQVGTGFGEQFF. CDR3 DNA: TGTGCCAGCAGCCAAGTTGGGACAGGCTTTGGTGAGCAGTTCTTC.

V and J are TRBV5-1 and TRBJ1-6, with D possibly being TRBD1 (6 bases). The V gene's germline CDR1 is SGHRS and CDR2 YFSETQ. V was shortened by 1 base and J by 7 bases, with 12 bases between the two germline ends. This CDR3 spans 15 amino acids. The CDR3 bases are TGCGCCAGCAGCTTGATCGAGGGGGGGAATTCACCCCTCCACTTT. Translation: CASSLIEGGNSPLHF.

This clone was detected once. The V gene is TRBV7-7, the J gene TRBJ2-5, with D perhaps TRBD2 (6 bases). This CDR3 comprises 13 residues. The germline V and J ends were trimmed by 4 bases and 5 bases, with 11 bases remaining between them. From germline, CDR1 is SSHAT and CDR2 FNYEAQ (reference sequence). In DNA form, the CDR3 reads TGTGCCAGCAGCTATGGAGGGCCGGAGACCCAGTACTTC. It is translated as CASSYGGPETQYF.

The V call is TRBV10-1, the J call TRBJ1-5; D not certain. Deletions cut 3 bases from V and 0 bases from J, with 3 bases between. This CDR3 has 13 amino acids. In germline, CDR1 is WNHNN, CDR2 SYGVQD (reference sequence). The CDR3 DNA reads TGCGCCAGCAGTGAAAATAGCAATCAGCCCCAGCATTTT. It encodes CASSENSNQPQHF.

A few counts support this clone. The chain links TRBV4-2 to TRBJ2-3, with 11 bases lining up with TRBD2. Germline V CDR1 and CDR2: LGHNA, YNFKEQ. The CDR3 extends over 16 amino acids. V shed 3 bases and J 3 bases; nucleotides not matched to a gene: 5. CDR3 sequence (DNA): TGTGCCAGCAGCCAGGGACTAGCGGACGGGACAGATACGCAGTATTTT. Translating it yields CASSQGLADGTDTQYF.

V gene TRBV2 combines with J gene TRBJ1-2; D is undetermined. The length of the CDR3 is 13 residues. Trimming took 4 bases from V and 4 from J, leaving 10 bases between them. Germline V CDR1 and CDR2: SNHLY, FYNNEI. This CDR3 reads CASSGSSGYGYTF. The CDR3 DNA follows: TGTGCCAGCAGTGGGAGTTCCGGCTATGGCTACACCTTC.

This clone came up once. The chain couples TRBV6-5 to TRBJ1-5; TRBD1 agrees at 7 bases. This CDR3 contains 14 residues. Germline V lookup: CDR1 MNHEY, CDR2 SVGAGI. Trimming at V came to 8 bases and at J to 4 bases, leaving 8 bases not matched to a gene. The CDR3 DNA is TGTGCCAGCCTTTTAGGGGACAGAAATCAGCCCCAGCATTTT. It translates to CASLLGDRNQPQHF.

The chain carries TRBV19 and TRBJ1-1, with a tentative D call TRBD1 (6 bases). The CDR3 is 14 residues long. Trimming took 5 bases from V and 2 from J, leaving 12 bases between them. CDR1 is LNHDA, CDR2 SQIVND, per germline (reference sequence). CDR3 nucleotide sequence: TGTGCCAGTAGTTTCGGACAGTCTAACACTGAAGCTTTCTTT. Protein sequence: CASSFGQSNTEAFF.

CDR3 protein: CASSMRQGMGNTEAFF. The CDR3 nucleotides are TGTGCCAGTAGTATGCGGCAGGGGATGGGGAACACTGAAGCTTTCTTT. This sequence joins TRBV19 and TRBJ1-1, with D perhaps matching TRBD1 (6 bases). This CDR3 spans 16 amino acids. V was shortened by 3 bases and J by 1 base, with 15 bases between the two germline ends. Germline CDR1 is LNHDA and CDR2 is SQIVND (reference sequence).

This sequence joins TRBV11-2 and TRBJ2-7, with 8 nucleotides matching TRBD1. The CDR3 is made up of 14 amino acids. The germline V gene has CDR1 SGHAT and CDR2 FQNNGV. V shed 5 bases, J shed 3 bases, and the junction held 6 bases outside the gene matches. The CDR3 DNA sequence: TGTGCCAGCAGCCACCCAGGGGGCCTCTACGAGCAGTACTTC. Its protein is CASSHPGGLYEQYF.

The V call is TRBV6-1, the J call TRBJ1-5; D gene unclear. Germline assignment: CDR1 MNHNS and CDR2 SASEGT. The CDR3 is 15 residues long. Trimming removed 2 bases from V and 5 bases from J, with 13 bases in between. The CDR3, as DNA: TGTGCCAGCAGTGAAAACGTCCCCATTGATCAGCCCCAGCATTTT. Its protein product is CASSENVPIDQPQHF.